This TCR beta chain comes out of a study of spatial heterogeneity in lung cancer. Overall study results and limits: Mutation counts in tumors were tracked by counts of expanded intratumoral alpha and beta TCRs.

In TCRdb, the 5' RACE reads were re-called with MiXCR into one record per CDR3 protein. The sample yields roughly 28,000 distinct CDR3 sequences, around 7.4% seen once. Time point in this sample: sample taken at primary tumor resection. Trimming took off 1 base at V and 4 bases at J, with 8 bases between the two ends. The length of the CDR3 is 13 residues. Germline loops: CDR1 SQVTM, CDR2 ANQGSEA. Ten or more counts support this clonotype. What it recognizes is unknown. The source material was lung tumor tissue, sampled at surgery. The receptor was derived from a male donor with early-stage non-small cell lung cancer. The chain joins TRBV29-1 to TRBJ2-1; D is unclear. This chain's CDR3 is CSVEAYEYNEQFF. DNA for the CDR3: TGCAGCGTTGAAGCGTACGAATACAATGAGCAGTTCTTC.